This TCR beta chain emerged from a study of CD8+ T cells in alopecia areata. Study-wide background: A 6-month period off drug followed tofacitinib, which lasted 6 to 18 months. Affected scalp percentage determined the severity score of treated patients. Study results and limitations: Lesional scalp, especially alopecia totalis/universalis, showed higher clonality than normal scalp. Links between baseline CD8+ expansion and response need larger treated cohorts.

As for this clone: Its specificity is unknown.

The treatment: oral pan-JAK inhibitor, 5-10 mg twice daily. Extracted RNA was reverse transcribed into cDNA, the sequencing template. Clones were sequenced by immunoSEQ multiplex PCR, and TCRdb holds only the in-frame ones, with some missing. Here the sample spans 170,000 or so clones, about 48% being singletons. Looked up from germline, CDR1 is GTSNPN and CDR2 is SVGIG (reference sequence). CDR3 size: 14 residues. The germline V and J ends were trimmed by 2 bases and 7 bases, with 12 bases remaining between them. V and J are TRBV30 and TRBJ1-6, with D perhaps TRBD1 (5 bases). This receptor was identified in a human donor with alopecia areata. The starting material was CD8+ T cells sorted from blood, obtained at week 24, from a patient treated with tofacitinib. For the CDR3, the DNA is TGTGCCTGGAGTCTAGGGACGGCGAATTCACCCCTCCACTTT. Its protein product is CAWSLGTANSPLHF.